A selection of T cell receptor beta chains follows, all from one sample in a study of T-cell memory formation after mild COVID-19. Via MiXCR, TCRdb re-called the 5' RACE reads, giving one row per CDR3 protein. The table includes about 200,000 distinct CDR3 sequences, 7.5% to 10% detected once. The specimen sequenced was PBMCs or a T cell subset sorted from them (not recorded which). Receptors were obtained from a man between 18 and 29 years old who had mild COVID-19 (a few samples of this study predate the infection). Cell type and time point are not known. Both conserved end residues are part of each CDR3. A D gene is named only where the DNA matches it firmly. Size tells how often a clone was seen (once, few, many) or the class of an expanded clone, and some rows leave it out.

- | TRBJ1-5 | - | TRBV20-1 | TGCAGTGCTACAAGGGACAGCAATCAGCCCCAGCATTTT | CSATRDSNQPQHF
- | TRBJ1-2 | many | TRBV5-1 | TGCGCCAGCACGGACACTAACTATGGCTACACCTTC | CASTDTNYGYTF
- | TRBJ2-2 | few | TRBV20-1 | TGCAGTGCTAGAAGGGGTAACACCGGGGAGCTGTTTTTT | CSARRGNTGELFF
TRBD1 | TRBJ2-1 | - | TRBV7-9 | TGTGCCAGCAGCGCGGGACAGGTGTCCTTCAATGAGCAGTTCTTC | CASSAGQVSFNEQFF
TRBD2 | TRBJ2-1 | - | TRBV24-1 | TGTGCCACCAGTGATTTGACTAGCGGGGGTTACAATGAGCAGTTCTTC | CATSDLTSGGYNEQFF
TRBD1 | TRBJ1-4 | - | TRBV10-3 | TGTGCCATCAGTCCACAGGGGACCTCTAATGAAAAACTGTTTTTT | CAISPQGTSNEKLFF
- | TRBJ2-3 | - | TRBV11-2 | TGTGCCAGCAGCTTAGATTGGGGGGCCAAAGATACGCAGTATTTT | CASSLDWGAKDTQYF
TRBD1 | TRBJ2-1 | few | TRBV25-1 | TGTGCCAGCAGTTCGTCCCAGACAGGGCCCCGGCATGAGCAGTTCTTC | CASSSSQTGPRHEQFF
- | TRBJ1-6 | many | TRBV13 | TGTGCCAGCAGAACGGGAAGCTCCTATAATTCACCCCTCCACTTT | CASRTGSSYNSPLHF
- | TRBJ2-3 | few | TRBV7-2 | TGTGCCAGTAAGCAGCAGACTAGCACAGATACGCAGTATTTT | CASKQQTSTDTQYF
- | TRBJ2-3 | - | TRBV2 | TGTGCCAGCAGTGAACAGTGGGACTCCACAGATACGCAGTATTTT | CASSEQWDSTDTQYF
- | TRBJ2-5 | few | TRBV6-1 | TGTGCCAGCACGGAGGGCCGCGAGACCCAGTACTTC | CASTEGRETQYF
TRBD1 | TRBJ2-2 | few | TRBV9 | TGTGCCAGCAGCCCCCAGGGGGTGTACACCGGGGAGCTGTTTTTT | CASSPQGVYTGELFF
- | TRBJ2-3 | - | TRBV19 | TGTGCCAGTAGGGCAGTATCCAACCTCCTCACAGATACGCAGTATTTT | CASRAVSNLLTDTQYF
- | TRBJ1-1 | - | TRBV5-1 | TGCGCCAGCAGCTTGGCTCCACAGATGAACACTGAAGCTTTCTTT | CASSLAPQMNTEAFF
TRBD1 | TRBJ2-5 | few | TRBV6-2/TRBV6-3 | TGTGCCAGCAGTCGACAGGGGACCCCAGAGACCCAGTACTTC | CASSRQGTPETQYF